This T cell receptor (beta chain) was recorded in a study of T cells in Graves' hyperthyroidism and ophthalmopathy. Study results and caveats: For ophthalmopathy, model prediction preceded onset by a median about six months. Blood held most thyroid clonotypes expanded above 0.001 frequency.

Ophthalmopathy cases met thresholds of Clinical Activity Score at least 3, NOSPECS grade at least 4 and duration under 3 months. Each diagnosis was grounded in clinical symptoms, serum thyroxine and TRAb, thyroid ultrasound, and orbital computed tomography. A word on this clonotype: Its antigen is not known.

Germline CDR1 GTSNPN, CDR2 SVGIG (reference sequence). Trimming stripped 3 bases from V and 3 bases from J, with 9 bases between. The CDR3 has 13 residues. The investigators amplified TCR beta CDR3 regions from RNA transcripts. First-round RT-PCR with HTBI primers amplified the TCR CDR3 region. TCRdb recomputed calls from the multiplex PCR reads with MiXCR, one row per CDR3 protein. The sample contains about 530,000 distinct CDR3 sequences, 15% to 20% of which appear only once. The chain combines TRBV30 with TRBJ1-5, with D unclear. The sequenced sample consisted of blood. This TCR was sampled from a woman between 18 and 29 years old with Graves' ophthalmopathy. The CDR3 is CAWSTGNNQPQHF. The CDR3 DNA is TGTGCCTGGAGCACCGGAAACAATCAGCCCCAGCATTTT. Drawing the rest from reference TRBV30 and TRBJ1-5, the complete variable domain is SQTIHQWPATLVQPVGSPLSLECTVEGTSNPNLYWYRQAAGRGLQLLFYSVGIGQISSEVPQNLSASRPQDRQFILSSKKLLLSDSGFYLCAWSTGNNQPQHFGDGTRLSIL.